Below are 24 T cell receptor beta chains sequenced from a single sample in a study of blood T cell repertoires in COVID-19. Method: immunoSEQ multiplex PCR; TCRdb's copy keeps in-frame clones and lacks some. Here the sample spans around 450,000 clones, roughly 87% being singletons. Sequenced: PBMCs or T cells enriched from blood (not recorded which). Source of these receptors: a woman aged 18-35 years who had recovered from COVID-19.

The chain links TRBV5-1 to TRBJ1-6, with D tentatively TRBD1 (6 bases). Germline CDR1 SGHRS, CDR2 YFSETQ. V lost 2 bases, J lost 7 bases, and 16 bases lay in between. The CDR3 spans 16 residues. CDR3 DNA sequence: TGCGCCAGCAGCTTAAATTACCGGGACACAAATTCACCCCTCCACTTT. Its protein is CASSLNYRDTNSPLHF.

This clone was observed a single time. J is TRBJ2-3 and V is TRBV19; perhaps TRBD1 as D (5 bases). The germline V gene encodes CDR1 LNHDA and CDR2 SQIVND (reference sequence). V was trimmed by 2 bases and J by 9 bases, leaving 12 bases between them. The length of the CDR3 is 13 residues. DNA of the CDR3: TGTGCCAGTAGTATACAGACAGATGGGACGCAGTATTTT. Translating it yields CASSIQTDGTQYF.

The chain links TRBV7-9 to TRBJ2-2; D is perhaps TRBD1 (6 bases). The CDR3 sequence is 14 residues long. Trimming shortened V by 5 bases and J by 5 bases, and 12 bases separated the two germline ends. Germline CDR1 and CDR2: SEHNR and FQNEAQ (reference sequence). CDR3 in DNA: TGTGCCAGCAGCCTCCAGGGGTGGACCGGGGAGCTGTTTTTT. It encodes CASSLQGWTGELFF.

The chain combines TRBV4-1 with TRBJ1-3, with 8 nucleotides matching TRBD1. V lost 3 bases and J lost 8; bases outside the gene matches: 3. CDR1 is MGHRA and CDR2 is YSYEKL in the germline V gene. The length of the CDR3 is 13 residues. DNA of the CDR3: TGCGCCAGCAGCCACCTACAGGGGGACACCATATATTTT. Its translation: CASSHLQGDTIYF.

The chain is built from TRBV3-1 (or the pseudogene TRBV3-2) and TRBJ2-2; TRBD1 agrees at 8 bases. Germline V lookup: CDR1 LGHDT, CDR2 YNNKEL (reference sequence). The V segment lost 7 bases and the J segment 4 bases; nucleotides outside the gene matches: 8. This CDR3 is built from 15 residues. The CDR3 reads CASTLAGGGTGELFF. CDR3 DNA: TGTGCCAGCACCCTGGCAGGGGGCGGCACCGGGGAGCTGTTTTTT.

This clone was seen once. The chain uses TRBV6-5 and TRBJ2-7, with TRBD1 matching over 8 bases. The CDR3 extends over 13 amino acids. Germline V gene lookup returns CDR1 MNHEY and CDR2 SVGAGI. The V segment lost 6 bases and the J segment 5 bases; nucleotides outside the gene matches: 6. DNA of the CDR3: TGTGCCAGCAGCCAAAACAGGGGGGACGAGCAGTACTTC. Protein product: CASSQNRGDEQYF.

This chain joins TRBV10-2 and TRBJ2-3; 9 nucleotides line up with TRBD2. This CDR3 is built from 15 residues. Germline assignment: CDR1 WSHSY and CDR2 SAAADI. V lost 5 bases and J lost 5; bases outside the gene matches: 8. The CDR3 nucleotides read TGCGCCAGCAGTTTAGCGGGGGCTCGGCGAGATACGCAGTATTTT. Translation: CASSLAGARRDTQYF.

The CDR3 coding sequence is TGTGCCAGTAGAACCGGGACACGGAATCAGCCCCAGCATTTT. Residues: CASRTGTRNQPQHF. J is TRBJ1-5 and V is TRBV19; D is perhaps TRBD1 (6 bases). This CDR3 contains 14 residues. V was clipped by 6 bases and J by 4 bases, with 13 bases between them. Germline V CDR1 and CDR2: LNHDA, SQIVND (reference sequence).

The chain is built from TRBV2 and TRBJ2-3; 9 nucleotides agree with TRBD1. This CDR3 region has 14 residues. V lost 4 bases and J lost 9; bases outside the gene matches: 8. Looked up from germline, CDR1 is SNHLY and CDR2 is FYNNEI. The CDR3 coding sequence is TGTGCCAGCAGTGTTAGGGACAGGGATTCGACGCAGTATTTT. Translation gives CASSVRDRDSTQYF. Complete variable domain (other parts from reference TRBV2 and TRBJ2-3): EPEVTQTPSHQVTQMGQEVILRCVPISNHLYFYWYRQILGQKVEFLVSFYNNEISEKSEIFDDQFSVERPDGSNFTLKIRSTKLEDSAMYFCASSVRDRDSTQYFGPGTRLTVL.

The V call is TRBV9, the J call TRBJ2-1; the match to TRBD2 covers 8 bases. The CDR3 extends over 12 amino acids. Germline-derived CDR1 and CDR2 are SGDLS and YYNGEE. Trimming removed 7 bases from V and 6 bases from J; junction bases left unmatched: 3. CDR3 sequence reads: CASPGGGNEQFF. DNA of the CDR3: TGTGCCAGCCCGGGGGGGGGCAATGAGCAGTTCTTC.

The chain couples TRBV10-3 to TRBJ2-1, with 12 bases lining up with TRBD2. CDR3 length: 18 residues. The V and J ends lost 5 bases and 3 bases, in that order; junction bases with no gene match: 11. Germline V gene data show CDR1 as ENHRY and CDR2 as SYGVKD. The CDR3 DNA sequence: TGTGCCATCAGTCCCTCAGCTAGCGGGGGGGCGCGCTACAATGAGCAGTTCTTC. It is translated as CAISPSASGGARYNEQFF.

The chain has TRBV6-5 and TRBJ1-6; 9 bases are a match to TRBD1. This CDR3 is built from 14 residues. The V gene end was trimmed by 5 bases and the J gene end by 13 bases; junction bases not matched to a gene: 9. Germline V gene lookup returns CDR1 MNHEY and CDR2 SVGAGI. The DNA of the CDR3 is TGTGCCAGCAGTCCCCGGACAGGGGAGGCGCCCCTCCACTTT. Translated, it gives CASSPRTGEAPLHF.

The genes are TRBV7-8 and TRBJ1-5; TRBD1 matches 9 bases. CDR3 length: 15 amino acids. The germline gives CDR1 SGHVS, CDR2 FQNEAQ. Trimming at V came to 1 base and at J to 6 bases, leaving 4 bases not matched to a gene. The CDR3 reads CASSLEGQGSQPQHF. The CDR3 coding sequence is TGTGCCAGCAGCTTAGAGGGACAGGGCAGTCAGCCCCAGCATTTT.

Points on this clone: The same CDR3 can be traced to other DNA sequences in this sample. The CDR3 nucleotides are TGTGCCAGCAGCTTAGGGACAGGGTCTAACTATGGCTACACCTTC. Residues: CASSLGTGSNYGYTF. The genes are TRBV7-9 and TRBJ1-2, with 8 bases fitting TRBD1. The V segment lost 1 base and the J segment 0 bases; nucleotides outside the gene matches: 1. This CDR3 is built from 15 residues. Germline V gene data show CDR1 as SEHNR and CDR2 as FQNEAQ (reference sequence). The complete variable domain, with remaining parts taken from reference TRBV7-9 and TRBJ1-2, reads DTGVSQNPRHKITKRGQNVTFRCDPISEHNRLYWYRQTLGQGPEFLTYFQNEAQLEKSRLLSDRFSAERPKGSFSTLEIQRTEQGDSAMYLCASSLGTGSNYGYTFGSGTRLTVV.

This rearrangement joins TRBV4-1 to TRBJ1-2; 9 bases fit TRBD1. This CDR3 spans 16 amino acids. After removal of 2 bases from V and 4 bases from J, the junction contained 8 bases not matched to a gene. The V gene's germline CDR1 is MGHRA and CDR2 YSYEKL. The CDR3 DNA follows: TGCGCCAGCAGCCAATTTACAGGGGGCGCTGGCTATGGCTACACCTTC. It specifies CASSQFTGGAGYGYTF.

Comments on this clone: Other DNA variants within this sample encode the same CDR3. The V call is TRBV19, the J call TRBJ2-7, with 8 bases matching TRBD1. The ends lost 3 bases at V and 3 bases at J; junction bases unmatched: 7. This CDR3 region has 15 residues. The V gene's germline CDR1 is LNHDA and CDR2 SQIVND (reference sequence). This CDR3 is CASSISGTGGYEQYF. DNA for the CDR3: TGTGCCAGTAGTATTTCCGGGACAGGTGGCTACGAGCAGTACTTC.

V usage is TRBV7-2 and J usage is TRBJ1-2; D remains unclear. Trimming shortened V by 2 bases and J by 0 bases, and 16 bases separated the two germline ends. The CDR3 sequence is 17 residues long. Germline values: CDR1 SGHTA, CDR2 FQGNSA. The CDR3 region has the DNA TGTGCCAGCAGCTTAAACGCAGGATTTAGGTCTAACTATGGCTACACCTTC. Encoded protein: CASSLNAGFRSNYGYTF.

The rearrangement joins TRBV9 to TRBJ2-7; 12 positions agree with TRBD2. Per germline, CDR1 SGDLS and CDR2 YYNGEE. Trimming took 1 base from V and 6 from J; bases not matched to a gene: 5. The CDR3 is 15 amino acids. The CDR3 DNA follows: TGTGCCAGCAGCGTACTAGCGGGGGGGCCCGGCGAGCAGTACTTC. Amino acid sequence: CASSVLAGGPGEQYF.

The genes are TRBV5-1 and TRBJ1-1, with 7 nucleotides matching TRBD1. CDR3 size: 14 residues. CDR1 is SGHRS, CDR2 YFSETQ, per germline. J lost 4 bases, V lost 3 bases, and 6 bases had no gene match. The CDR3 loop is CASSSSRQGTEAFF. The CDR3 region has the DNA TGCGCCAGCAGCTCATCCCGACAGGGCACTGAAGCTTTCTTT.

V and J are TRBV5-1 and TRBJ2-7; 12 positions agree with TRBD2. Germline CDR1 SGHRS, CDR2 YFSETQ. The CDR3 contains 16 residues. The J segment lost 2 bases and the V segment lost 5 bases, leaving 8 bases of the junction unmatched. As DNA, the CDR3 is TGCGCCAGCAGTCTGAGGACTAGCGGGGAAGCCTACGAGCAGTACTTC. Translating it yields CASSLRTSGEAYEQYF.

Here the CDR3 reads CASGLRTEAFF. CDR3 nucleotides: TGTGCTAGTGGTTTGCGGACTGAAGCTTTCTTT. The chain is built from TRBV12-5 and TRBJ1-1; no clear D gene. This CDR3 spans 11 amino acids. V lost 2 bases and J lost 5, with 3 bases in between. The germline CDR1 and CDR2 sequences are LGHNT and FRNRAP.

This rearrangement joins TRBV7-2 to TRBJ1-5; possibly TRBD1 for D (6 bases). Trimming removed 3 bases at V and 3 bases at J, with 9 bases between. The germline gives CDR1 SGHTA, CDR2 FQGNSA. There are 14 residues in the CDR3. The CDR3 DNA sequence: TGTGCCAGCAGCTTTGGACAGATCAATCAGCCCCAGCATTTT. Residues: CASSFGQINQPQHF.

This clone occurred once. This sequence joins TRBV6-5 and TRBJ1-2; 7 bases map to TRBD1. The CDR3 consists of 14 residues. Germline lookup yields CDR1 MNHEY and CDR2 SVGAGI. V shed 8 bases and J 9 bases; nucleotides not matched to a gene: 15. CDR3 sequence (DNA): TGTGCCAGCGGATTAGTGACAGGGAATCTTCGCTACACCTTC. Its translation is CASGLVTGNLRYTF.

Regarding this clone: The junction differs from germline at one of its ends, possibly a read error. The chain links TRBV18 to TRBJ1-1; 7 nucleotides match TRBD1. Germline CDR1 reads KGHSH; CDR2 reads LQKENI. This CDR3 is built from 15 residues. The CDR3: CASAPGQLMNTEAFF. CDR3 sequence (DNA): TGTGCCAGCGCACCGGGACAGCTAATGAACACTGAAGCTTTCTTT.